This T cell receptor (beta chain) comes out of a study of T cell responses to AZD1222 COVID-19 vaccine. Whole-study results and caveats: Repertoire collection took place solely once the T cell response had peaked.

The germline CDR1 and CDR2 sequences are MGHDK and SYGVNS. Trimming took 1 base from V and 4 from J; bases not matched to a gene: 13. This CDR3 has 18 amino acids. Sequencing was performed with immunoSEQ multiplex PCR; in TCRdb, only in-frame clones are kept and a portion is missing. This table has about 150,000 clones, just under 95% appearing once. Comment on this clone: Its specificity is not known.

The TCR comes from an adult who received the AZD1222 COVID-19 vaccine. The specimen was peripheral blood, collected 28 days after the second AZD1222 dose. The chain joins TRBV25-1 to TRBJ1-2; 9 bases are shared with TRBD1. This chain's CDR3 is CASSESGTGGAIRYGYTF. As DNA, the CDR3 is TGTGCCAGCAGTGAATCGGGCACAGGGGGCGCGATCCGCTATGGCTACACCTTC.